A selection of T cell receptor beta chains follows, all from one sample in a study of control samples from healthy donors and cancer patients. Here immunoSEQ multiplex PCR was the method, and the copy in TCRdb shows in-frame clones only, minus some. Of about 25,000 clones in the sample, 85% are singletons; the top ten hold about 6.7%. Material: PBMCs. The receptors shown here come from a woman aged 60 to 75 with head and neck cancer. Both conserved end residues are part of each CDR3. Each record gives: V gene, D gene, J gene, CDR3 protein. D genes are given only for firm matches.

>TRBV5-6|-|TRBJ2-7
CASSLVAVRRSYEQYF
>TRBV7-2|-|TRBJ2-3
CASSRNSGALATQYF
>TRBV5-1|-|TRBJ2-2
CASSLTARNTGELFF
>TRBV5-4|-|TRBJ2-2
CASSPRVNTGELFF
>TRBV7-2|TRBD1|TRBJ2-7
CASSRGQGSSYEQYF
>TRBV5-4|TRBD1|TRBJ1-2
CASSLETGTGGAYGYTF
>TRBV5-4|-|TRBJ2-1
CASSFVDEQFF
>TRBV27|-|TRBJ1-4
CASSLQGTNEKLFF
>TRBV3-1/TRBV3-2|TRBD1|TRBJ2-6
CASSQVVGTGNSGANVLTF
>TRBV7-2|-|TRBJ1-2
CASSPTGTNYGYTF
>TRBV29-1|-|TRBJ1-2
CSVERDIYGYTF
>TRBV7-6|-|TRBJ2-1
CASSLDAKGEQFF
>TRBV9|-|TRBJ1-2
CASSPGAGDKYGYTF
>TRBV2|-|TRBJ1-6
CASSGQPNSPLHF
>TRBV3-1/TRBV3-2|-|TRBJ1-1
CASSQQMNTEAFF